These 19 T cell receptor beta chains share one sample of origin, sequenced in a study of blood T cell repertoires in COVID-19. Profiling relied on immunoSEQ multiplex PCR, and the TCRdb table lists in-frame clones only, not all of them. The table shows 200,000 to 300,000 clones, with about 85% occurring only once. Material for sequencing was peripheral blood. The receptors come from a man in his sixties who had recovered from COVID-19.

The V call is TRBV18, the J call TRBJ1-3; D possibly corresponds to TRBD1 (5 bases). This CDR3 has 17 amino acids. Germline V gene sequence: CDR1 KGHSH, CDR2 LQKENI. V shed 3 bases and J shed 0 bases, with 15 bases lying between them. The CDR3 DNA reads as TGTGCCAGCTCACCCTCAAGGACATATGGCTCTGGAAACACCATATATTTT. Protein sequence: CASSPSRTYGSGNTIYF.

The chain has TRBV10-1 and TRBJ2-1; 14 positions match TRBD2. Germline trimming cut 6 bases from V and 7 bases from J; bases unmatched to any gene: 23. The CDR3 contains 21 residues. The germline gives CDR1 WNHNN, CDR2 SYGVQD (reference sequence). CDR3 DNA sequence: TGCGCCAGCAGCGATGATCGACGACTAGCGGGGGGGCCGGGAATGAGGAATGAGCAGTTCTTC. Translation gives CASSDDRRLAGGPGMRNEQFF.

This clone was picked up a small number of times. The chain employs TRBV19 and TRBJ1-2, with a tentative D call TRBD1 (6 bases). The ends were cut back, 6 bases at V and 14 bases at J, with 19 bases in the middle. Germline V CDR1 and CDR2: LNHDA, SQIVND (reference sequence). CDR3 size: 12 residues. The CDR3 sequence: CASRALGGLGTF. CDR3 bases: TGTGCCAGTAGAGCCCTCGGGGGGCTAGGGACCTTC.

This chain links TRBV7-3 with TRBJ2-1, with 8 nucleotides matching TRBD1. J lost 5 bases, V lost 2 bases, and 5 bases had no gene match. Germline CDR1 and CDR2: SGHTA and FQGTGA. This CDR3 spans 15 amino acids. The CDR3 region is CASSLARGRDNEQFF. DNA for the CDR3: TGTGCCAGCAGCTTAGCCAGGGGGCGGGACAATGAGCAGTTCTTC.

This clone was counted a single time. This chain connects TRBV9 to TRBJ2-1; perhaps TRBD2 as D (6 bases). V was trimmed by 3 bases and J by 9 bases, leaving 16 bases between them. Per germline, CDR1 SGDLS and CDR2 YYNGEE. CDR3 length equals 14 residues. The CDR3 sequence is CASSGPGVQGEQFF. The CDR3 coding sequence is TGTGCCAGCAGCGGACCGGGAGTCCAGGGTGAGCAGTTCTTC.

This clone was counted only a few times. V and J are TRBV5-6 and TRBJ2-5, with TRBD2 matching over 15 bases. Per the germline V gene, CDR1 is SGHDT and CDR2 is YYEEEE. The CDR3 covers 19 residues. V trimming: 2 bases; J trimming: 0 bases; junction bases outside the gene matches: 8. CDR3 in amino acids: CASSLLGLAGGMYQETQYF. CDR3 bases: TGTGCCAGCAGCTTATTGGGACTAGCGGGGGGAATGTACCAAGAGACCCAGTACTTC.

This clone came up once. The chain combines TRBV29-1 with TRBJ1-1; 7 bases are shared with TRBD1. Trimming at V came to 8 bases and at J to 0 bases, leaving 9 bases not matched to a gene. The length of the CDR3 is 14 residues. Germline CDR1 and CDR2: SQVTM and ANQGSEA. CDR3 DNA: TGCAGCAGTGCCCAGGGGGTGTTGAACACTGAAGCTTTCTTT. Translation gives CSSAQGVLNTEAFF.

The chain joins TRBV7-3 to TRBJ2-1, with 10 bases aligning to TRBD2. Germline V lookup: CDR1 SGHTA, CDR2 FQGTGA. This CDR3 region has 16 residues. Unmatched junction bases numbered 5, after V lost 0 bases and J lost 6 bases. The CDR3, as DNA: TGTGCCAGCAGCTTAACGGGGGGACTAGCGACCAATGAGCAGTTCTTC. Its translation: CASSLTGGLATNEQFF. The full variable domain, in which reference TRBV7-3 and TRBJ2-1 provide the parts outside the CDR3, is GAGVSQTPSNKVTEKGKYVELRCDPISGHTALYWYRQSLGQGPEFLIYFQGTGAADDSGLPNDRFFAVRPEGSVSTLKIQRTERGDSAVYLCASSLTGGLATNEQFFGPGTRLTVL.

The chain is built from TRBV5-1 and TRBJ2-6; 9 nucleotides line up with TRBD1. Looked up from germline, CDR1 is SGHRS and CDR2 is YFSETQ. Trimming took 0 bases from V and 3 from J; bases not matched to a gene: 1. This CDR3 spans 16 amino acids. CDR3 region: CASSLGQGVGANVLTF. CDR3 bases: TGCGCCAGCAGCTTGGGACAGGGGGTTGGGGCCAACGTCCTGACTTTC.

This clone has a single count. The chain combines TRBV9 with TRBJ2-2; D not resolved. From germline, CDR1 is SGDLS and CDR2 YYNGEE. CDR3 size: 15 residues. With 3 bases removed from V and 3 bases from J, the gap between germline ends came to 12 bases. CDR3 DNA: TGTGCCAGCAGCGACCAGACATCGGACACCGGGGAGCTGTTTTTT. This encodes CASSDQTSDTGELFF.

The J gene is TRBJ2-7, the V gene TRBV6-2 or TRBV6-3; perhaps TRBD1 as D (6 bases). CDR1 and CDR2 (germline): MNHEY, SVGEGT. V was cut by 2 bases and J by 3 bases, with 11 bases left in between. This CDR3 comprises 14 residues. The CDR3 protein is CASSYMDSLYEQYF. The CDR3 DNA reads TGTGCCAGCAGTTACATGGACAGCCTCTACGAGCAGTACTTC.

This rearrangement joins TRBV9 to TRBJ1-2, with D tentatively TRBD1 (6 bases). This CDR3 spans 15 amino acids. Germline CDR1 reads SGDLS; CDR2 reads YYNGEE. Trimming took 4 bases from V and 4 from J, leaving 17 bases between them. The CDR3 loop is CASSPSGGEIYGYTF. CDR3 in DNA: TGTGCCAGCAGCCCCAGCGGGGGCGAGATCTATGGCTACACCTTC.

The chain employs TRBV19 and TRBJ1-1; 11 bases are a match to TRBD1. The V and J ends lost 7 bases and 1 base, in that order; junction bases with no gene match: 11. Germline CDR1 LNHDA, CDR2 SQIVND (reference sequence). CDR3 size: 17 residues. The CDR3 coding sequence is TGTGCCAGTACCTTATCGGGACAGGGGGTGGGGAACACTGAAGCTTTCTTT. This sequence encodes CASTLSGQGVGNTEAFF.

The chain links TRBV9 to TRBJ2-5, with D perhaps TRBD2 (6 bases). Germline CDR1 SGDLS, CDR2 YYNGEE. The CDR3 spans 15 residues. Trimming removed 4 bases at V and 5 bases at J, with 18 bases between. In DNA, the CDR3 is TGTGCCAGCAGCCCTGCCTCGGGAGCACGGGAGACCCAGTACTTC. This codes for CASSPASGARETQYF.

The chain combines TRBV9 with TRBJ2-7; D is unresolved. CDR3 length: 14 amino acids. Trimming pared 4 bases from V and 1 base from J, leaving 12 bases between. Germline CDR1 is SGDLS and CDR2 is YYNGEE. For the CDR3, the DNA is TGTGCCAGCAGCTGGGCAGACACATCCTACGAGCAGTACTTC. It is translated as CASSWADTSYEQYF. Supplemented by reference TRBV9 and TRBJ2-7, the full variable domain reads DSGVTQTPKHLITATGQRVTLRCSPRSGDLSVYWYQQSLDQGLQFLIQYYNGEERAKGNILERFSAQQFPDLHSELNLSSLELGDSALYFCASSWADTSYEQYFGPGTRLTVT.

V is TRBV6-1 and J is TRBJ2-2; D is undetermined. The CDR3 length is 15 residues. V lost 3 bases and J lost 0, with 8 bases in between. From germline, CDR1 is MNHNS and CDR2 SASEGT. This CDR3 reads CASSEAGTNTGELFF. CDR3 sequence (DNA): TGTGCCAGCAGTGAGGCAGGCACGAACACCGGGGAGCTGTTTTTT.

This chain connects TRBV5-6 to TRBJ2-5; no clear D gene. The CDR3 contains 14 residues. The V gene lost 4 bases and the J gene lost 2 bases, with 12 bases spanning the gap. The germline CDR1 and CDR2 sequences are SGHDT and YYEEEE. CDR3 nucleotides: TGTGCCAGCAGCCACCCCACGGGTCAAGAGACCCAGTACTTC. This translates into CASSHPTGQETQYF.

V is TRBV4-2 and J is TRBJ1-6; D is possibly TRBD1 (5 bases). The CDR3 covers 16 residues. V lost 0 bases, J lost 7 bases, and 13 bases lay in between. Germline V lookup: CDR1 LGHNA, CDR2 YNFKEQ. DNA of the CDR3: TGTGCCAGCAGCCAAGAGAGGAGCGGGACGAATTCACCCCTCCACTTT. It translates to CASSQERSGTNSPLHF.

V usage is TRBV5-5 and J usage is TRBJ1-2, with D possibly being TRBD1 (6 bases). With 0 bases removed from V and 8 bases from J, the gap between germline ends came to 17 bases. The CDR3 has 15 amino acids. CDR1 is SGHKS, CDR2 YYEKEE, per germline (reference sequence). CDR3 nucleotides: TGTGCCAGCAGCTTGGAGGAACAGGGCAAGGCCGGCTACACCTTC. This translates into CASSLEEQGKAGYTF. Complete variable domain (other parts from reference TRBV5-5 and TRBJ1-2): DAGVTQSPTHLIKTRGQQVTLRCSPISGHKSVSWYQQVLGQGPQFIFQYYEKEERGRGNFPDRFSARQFPNYSSELNVNALLLGDSALYLCASSLEEQGKAGYTFGSGTRLTVV.